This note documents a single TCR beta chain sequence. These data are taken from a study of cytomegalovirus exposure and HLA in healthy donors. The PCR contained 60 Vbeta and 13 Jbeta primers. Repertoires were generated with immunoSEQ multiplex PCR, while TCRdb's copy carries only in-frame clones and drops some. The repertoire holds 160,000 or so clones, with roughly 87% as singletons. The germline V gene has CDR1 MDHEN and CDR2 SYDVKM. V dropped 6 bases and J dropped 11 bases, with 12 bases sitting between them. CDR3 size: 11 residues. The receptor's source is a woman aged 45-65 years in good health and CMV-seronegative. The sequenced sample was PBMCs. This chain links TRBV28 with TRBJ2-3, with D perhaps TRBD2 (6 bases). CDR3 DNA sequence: TGTGCCAGCAGAGATCAGCGGGTGCAGTATTTT. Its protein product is CASRDQRVQYF.